This T cell receptor (beta chain) came from a study of cytotoxic CD8 clonotypes in ibrutinib-treated CLL. General study results and limits: Clonality was higher at ibrutinib response and returned toward baseline at progression. Samples were collected at differing times from sustained-remission and progressing patients.

Targeted sequencing depth ranged from 1 in 200,000 to 1 in 1 million T cells. The table came from immunoSEQ multiplex PCR; TCRdb's copy has only in-frame clones and leaves some out. Of around 330,000 clones in the sample, about 61% were seen once. The CDR3 loop spans 13 amino acids. Germline CDR1 MNHNS, CDR2 SASEGT. Trimming cost V 6 bases and J 1 base; bases outside gene matches: 2. TCR beta library input comprised around 2.1 micrograms of genomic DNA from cryopreserved PBMCs. Of note for this clone: Antigen specificity is unknown.

This sequence originates from a human donor with chronic lymphocytic leukemia. The rearrangement uses TRBV6-1 and TRBJ1-1; 7 bases are a match to TRBD1. The specimen was PBMCs, collected after 36 months of ibrutinib treatment. The CDR3 reads CASRGDRNTEAFF. CDR3 DNA: TGTGCCAGCAGAGGGGACAGGAACACTGAAGCTTTCTTT.